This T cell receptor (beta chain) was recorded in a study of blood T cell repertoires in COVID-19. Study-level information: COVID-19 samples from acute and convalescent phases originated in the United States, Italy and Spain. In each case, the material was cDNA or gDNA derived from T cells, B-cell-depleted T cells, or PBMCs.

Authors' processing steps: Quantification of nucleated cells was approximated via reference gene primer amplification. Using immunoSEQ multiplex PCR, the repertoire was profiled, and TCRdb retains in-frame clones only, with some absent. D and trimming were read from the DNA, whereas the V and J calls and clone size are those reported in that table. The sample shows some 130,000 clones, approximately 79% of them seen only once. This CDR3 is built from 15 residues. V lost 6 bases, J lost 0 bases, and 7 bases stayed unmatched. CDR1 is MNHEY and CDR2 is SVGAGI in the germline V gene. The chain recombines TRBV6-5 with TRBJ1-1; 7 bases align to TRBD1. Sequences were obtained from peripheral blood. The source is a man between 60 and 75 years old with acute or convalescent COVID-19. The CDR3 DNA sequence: TGTGCCAGCAGGGATCTGGGACAGCTGAACACTGAAGCTTTCTTT. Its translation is CASRDLGQLNTEAFF.